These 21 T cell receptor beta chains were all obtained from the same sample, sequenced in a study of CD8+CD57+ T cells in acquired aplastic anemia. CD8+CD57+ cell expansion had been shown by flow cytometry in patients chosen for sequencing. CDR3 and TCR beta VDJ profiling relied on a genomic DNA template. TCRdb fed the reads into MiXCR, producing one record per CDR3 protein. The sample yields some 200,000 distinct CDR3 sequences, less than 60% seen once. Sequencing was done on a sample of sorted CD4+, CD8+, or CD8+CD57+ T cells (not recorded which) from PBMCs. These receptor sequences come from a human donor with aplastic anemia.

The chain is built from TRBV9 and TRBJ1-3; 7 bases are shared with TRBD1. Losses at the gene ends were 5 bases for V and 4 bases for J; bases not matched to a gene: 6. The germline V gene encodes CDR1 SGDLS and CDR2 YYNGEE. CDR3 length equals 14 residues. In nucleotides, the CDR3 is TGTGCCAGCAGTACAGGGGAACCCGGAAACACCATATATTTT. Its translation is CASSTGEPGNTIYF.

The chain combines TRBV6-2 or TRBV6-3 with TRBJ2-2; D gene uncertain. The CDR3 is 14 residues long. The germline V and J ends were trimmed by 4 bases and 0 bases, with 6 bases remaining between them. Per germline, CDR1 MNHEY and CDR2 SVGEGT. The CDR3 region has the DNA TGTGCCAGCAGTTTGTCAGCGAACACCGGGGAGCTGTTTTTT. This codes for CASSLSANTGELFF.

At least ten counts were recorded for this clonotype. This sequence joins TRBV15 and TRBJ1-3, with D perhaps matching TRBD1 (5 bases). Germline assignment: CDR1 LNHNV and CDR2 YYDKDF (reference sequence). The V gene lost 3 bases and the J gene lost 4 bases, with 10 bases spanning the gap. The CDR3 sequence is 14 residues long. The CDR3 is CATSRGLSGNTIYF. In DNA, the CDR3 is TGTGCCACCAGCAGGGGACTGAGCGGAAACACCATATATTTT.

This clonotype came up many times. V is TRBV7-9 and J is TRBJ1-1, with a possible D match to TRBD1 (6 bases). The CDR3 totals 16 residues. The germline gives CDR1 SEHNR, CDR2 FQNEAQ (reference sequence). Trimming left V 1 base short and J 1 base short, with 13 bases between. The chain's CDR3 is CASSLVPTGQNTEAFF. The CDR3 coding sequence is TGTGCCAGCAGCTTAGTACCAACGGGACAGAACACTGAAGCTTTCTTT.

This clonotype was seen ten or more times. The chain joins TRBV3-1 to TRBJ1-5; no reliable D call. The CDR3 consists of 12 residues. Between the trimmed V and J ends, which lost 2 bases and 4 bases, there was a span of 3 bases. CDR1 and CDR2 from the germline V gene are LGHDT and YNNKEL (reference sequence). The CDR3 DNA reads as TGTGCCAGCAGCCAATATAATCAGCCCCAGCATTTT. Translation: CASSQYNQPQHF. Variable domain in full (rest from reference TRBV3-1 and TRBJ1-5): DTAVSQTPKYLVTQMGNDKSIKCEQNLGHDTMYWYKQDSKKFLKIMFSYNNKELIINETVPNRFSPKSPDKAHLNLHINSLELGDSAVYFCASSQYNQPQHFGDGTRLSIL.

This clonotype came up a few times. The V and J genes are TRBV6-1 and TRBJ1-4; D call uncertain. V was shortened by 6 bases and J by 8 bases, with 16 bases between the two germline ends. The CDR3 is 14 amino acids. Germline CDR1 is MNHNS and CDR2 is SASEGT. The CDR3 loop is CASREHDGREKLFF. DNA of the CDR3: TGTGCCAGCAGGGAACATGACGGGCGGGAAAAACTGTTTTTT.

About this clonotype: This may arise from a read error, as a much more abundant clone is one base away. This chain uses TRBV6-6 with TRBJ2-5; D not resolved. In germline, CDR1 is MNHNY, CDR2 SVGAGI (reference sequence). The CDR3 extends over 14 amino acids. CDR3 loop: CASSYSGPQEIQYF. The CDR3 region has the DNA TGTGCCAGCAGTTACTCCGGGCCTCAAGAGATCCAGTACTTC.

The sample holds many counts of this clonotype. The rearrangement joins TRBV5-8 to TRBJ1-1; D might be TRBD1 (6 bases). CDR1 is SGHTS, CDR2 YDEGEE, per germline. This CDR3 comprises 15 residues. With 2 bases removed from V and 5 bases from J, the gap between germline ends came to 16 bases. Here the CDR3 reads CASSFTGILLTEAFF. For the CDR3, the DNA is TGTGCCAGCAGCTTTACAGGGATTTTGTTAACTGAAGCTTTCTTT. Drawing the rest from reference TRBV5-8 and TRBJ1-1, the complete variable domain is EAGVTQSPTHLIKTRGQQATLRCSPISGHTSVYWYQQALGLGLQFLLWYDEGEERNRGNFPPRFSGRQFPNYSSELNVNALELEDSALYLCASSFTGILLTEAFFGQGTRLTVV.

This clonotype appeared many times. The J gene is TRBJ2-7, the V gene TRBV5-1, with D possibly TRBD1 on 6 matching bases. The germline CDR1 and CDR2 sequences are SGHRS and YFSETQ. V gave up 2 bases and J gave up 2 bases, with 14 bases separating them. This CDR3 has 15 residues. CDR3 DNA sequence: TGCGCCAGCAGCTTCCAGGGGAAAGGGGCCTACGAGCAGTACTTC. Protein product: CASSFQGKGAYEQYF.

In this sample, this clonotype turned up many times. The DNA of the CDR3 is TGTGCCAGCCGTCCAGACCCTAGCTCTGGCTACACCTTC. Its translation: CASRPDPSSGYTF. V and J are TRBV2 and TRBJ1-2; D gene unclear. V lost 8 bases and J 7 bases, leaving 17 bases between the germline ends. CDR1 is SNHLY, CDR2 FYNNEI, per germline. The CDR3 length is 13 residues.

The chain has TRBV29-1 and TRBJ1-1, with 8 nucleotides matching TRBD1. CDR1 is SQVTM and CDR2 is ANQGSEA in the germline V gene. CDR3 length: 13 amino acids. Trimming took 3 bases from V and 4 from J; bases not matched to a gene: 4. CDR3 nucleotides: TGCAGCGTTGAGTGGCAGGGGGCCACTGAAGCTTTCTTT. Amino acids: CSVEWQGATEAFF.

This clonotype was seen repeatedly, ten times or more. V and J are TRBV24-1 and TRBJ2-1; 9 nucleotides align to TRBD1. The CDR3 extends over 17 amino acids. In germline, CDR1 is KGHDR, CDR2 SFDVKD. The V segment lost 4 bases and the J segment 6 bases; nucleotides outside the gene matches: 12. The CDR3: CATSESYRGRGGNEQFF. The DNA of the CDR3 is TGTGCCACCAGTGAGTCTTACAGGGGGCGCGGAGGCAATGAGCAGTTCTTC.

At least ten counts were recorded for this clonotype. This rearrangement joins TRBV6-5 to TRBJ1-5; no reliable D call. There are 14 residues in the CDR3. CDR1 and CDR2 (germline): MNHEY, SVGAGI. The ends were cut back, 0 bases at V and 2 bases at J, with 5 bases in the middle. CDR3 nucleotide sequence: TGTGCCAGCAGTTACTCTCCGGGCAATCAGCCCCAGCATTTT. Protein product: CASSYSPGNQPQHF.

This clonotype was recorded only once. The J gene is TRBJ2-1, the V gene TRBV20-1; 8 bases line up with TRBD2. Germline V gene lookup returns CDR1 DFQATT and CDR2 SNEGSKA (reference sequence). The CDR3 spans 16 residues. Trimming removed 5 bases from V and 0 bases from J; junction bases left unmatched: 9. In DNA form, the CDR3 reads TGCAGTGCTCGATCGGGGGGGGCCGACTCCTACAATGAGCAGTTCTTC. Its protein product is CSARSGGADSYNEQFF.

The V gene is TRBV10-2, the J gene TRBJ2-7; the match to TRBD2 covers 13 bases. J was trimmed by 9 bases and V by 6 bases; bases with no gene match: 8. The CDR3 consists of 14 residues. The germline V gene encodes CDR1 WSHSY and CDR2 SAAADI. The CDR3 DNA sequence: TGCGCCAGCAGACTAGCGGGAGGGCCAATTGGGCAGTACTTC. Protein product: CASRLAGGPIGQYF.

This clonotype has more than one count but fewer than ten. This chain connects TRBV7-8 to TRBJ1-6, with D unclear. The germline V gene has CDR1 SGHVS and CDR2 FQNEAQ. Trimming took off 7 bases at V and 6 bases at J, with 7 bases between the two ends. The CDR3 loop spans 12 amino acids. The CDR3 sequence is CASNSGNSPLHF. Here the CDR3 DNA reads TGTGCCAGCAACTCCGGTAATTCACCCCTCCACTTT. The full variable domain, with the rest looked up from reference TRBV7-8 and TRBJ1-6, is GAGVSQSPRYKVAKRGQDVALRCDPISGHVSLFWYQQALGQGPEFLTYFQNEAQLDKSGLPSDRFFAERPEGSVSTLKIQRTQQEDSAVYLCASNSGNSPLHFGNGTRLTVT.

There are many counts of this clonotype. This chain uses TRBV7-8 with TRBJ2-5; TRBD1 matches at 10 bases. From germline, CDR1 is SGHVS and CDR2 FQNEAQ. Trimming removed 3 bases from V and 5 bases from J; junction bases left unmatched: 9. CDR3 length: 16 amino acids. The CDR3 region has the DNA TGTGCCAGCAGCTTGACAGGGGGCCTCCGAAGGGAGACCCAGTACTTC. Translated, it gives CASSLTGGLRRETQYF.

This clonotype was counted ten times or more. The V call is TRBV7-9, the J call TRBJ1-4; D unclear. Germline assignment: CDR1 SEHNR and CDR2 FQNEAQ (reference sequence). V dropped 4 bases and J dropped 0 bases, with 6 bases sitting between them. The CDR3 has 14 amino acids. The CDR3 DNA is TGTGCCAGCAGCTCATATACAACTAATGAAAAACTGTTTTTT. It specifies CASSSYTTNEKLFF. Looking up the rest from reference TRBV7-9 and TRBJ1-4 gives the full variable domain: DTGVSQNPRHKITKRGQNVTFRCDPISEHNRLYWYRQTLGQGPEFLTYFQNEAQLEKSRLLSDRFSAERPKGSFSTLEIQRTEQGDSAMYLCASSSYTTNEKLFFGSGTQLSVL.

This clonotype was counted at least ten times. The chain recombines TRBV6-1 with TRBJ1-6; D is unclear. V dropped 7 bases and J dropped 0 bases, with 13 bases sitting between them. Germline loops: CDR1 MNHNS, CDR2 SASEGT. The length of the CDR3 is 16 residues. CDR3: CASTLSRGSYNSPLHF. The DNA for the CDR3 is TGTGCCAGCACCTTAAGCCGGGGCTCCTATAATTCACCCCTCCACTTT.

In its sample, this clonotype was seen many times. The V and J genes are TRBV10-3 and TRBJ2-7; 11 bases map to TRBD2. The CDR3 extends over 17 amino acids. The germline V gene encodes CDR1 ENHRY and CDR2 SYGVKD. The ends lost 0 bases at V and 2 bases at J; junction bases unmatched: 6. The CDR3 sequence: CAISESLAGGHAYEQYF. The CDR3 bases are TGTGCCATCAGTGAGTCCCTAGCGGGAGGCCACGCCTACGAGCAGTACTTC.

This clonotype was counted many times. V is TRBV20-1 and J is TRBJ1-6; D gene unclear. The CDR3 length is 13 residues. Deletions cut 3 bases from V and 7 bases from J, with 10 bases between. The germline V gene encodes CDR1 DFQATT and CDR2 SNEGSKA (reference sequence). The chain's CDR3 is CSARDSRNSPLHF. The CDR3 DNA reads TGCAGTGCTAGGGATTCGAGGAATTCACCCCTCCACTTT.